This TCR beta chain emerged from a study of T cells after yellow fever vaccination. Study-level information: SMART-Seq v4 Ultra Low Input prepared libraries from low-cell fractions.

This clonotype was picked up a small number of times. Trimming removed 2 bases at V and 5 bases at J, with 9 bases between. This CDR3 spans 13 amino acids. Germline values: CDR1 SNHLY, CDR2 FYNNEI. Via MiXCR, TCRdb re-called the 5' RACE reads, giving one row per CDR3 protein. The sample includes approximately 300,000 distinct CDR3 sequences, roughly 10% of them seen just once. The chain joins TRBV2 to TRBJ2-5; D gene uncertain. Source: CD4+ T cells sorted from PBMCs, taken 45 days after the yellow fever booster vaccination. The TCR originated in a man between 18 and 29 years old who received the YFV17D yellow fever vaccine. CDR3: CASSESGPETQYF. The CDR3 nucleotides read TGTGCCAGCAGTGAAAGTGGGCCGGAGACCCAGTACTTC. Full variable domain (outside the CDR3, taken from reference TRBV2 and TRBJ2-5): EPEVTQTPSHQVTQMGQEVILRCVPISNHLYFYWYRQILGQKVEFLVSFYNNEISEKSEIFDDQFSVERPDGSNFTLKIRSTKLEDSAMYFCASSESGPETQYFGPGTRLLVL.